The T cell receptor beta chain under discussion was sequenced for a study of CD8 T cells in ankylosing spondylitis. Findings and limits, study-wide: Characteristic of ankylosing spondylitis blood, it appeared, was a TCR beta motif comprising fewer than 10 highly homologous variants.

V shed 0 bases and J 5 bases; nucleotides not matched to a gene: 8. Per the germline V gene, CDR1 is GTSNPN and CDR2 is SVGIG (reference sequence). The CDR3 is 15 residues long. TCRdb reprocessed the 5' RACE reads with MiXCR, giving one entry per CDR3 protein. The table records more than 150,000 distinct CDR3 sequences, 10% to 15% of them present only once. This clonotype is termed medium-sized. Its antigen is undetermined. J is TRBJ2-3 and V is TRBV30; 7 nucleotides line up with TRBD1. Sequenced: blood, either unsorted or a sorted T cell fraction (not recorded which). The receptor comes from a female donor with ankylosing spondylitis or in good health (not recorded which). The CDR3 here is CAWSVLGTVGDTQYF. The DNA of the CDR3 is TGTGCCTGGAGTGTACTCGGGACAGTTGGAGATACGCAGTATTTT.